This T cell receptor (beta chain) was obtained from a study of cytomegalovirus exposure and HLA in healthy donors. Turning to the study itself: HLA-typed donors were the source of about 90 million unique TCRs held in an early data release.

Nominally healthy donors provided the samples, though records likely missed some immune exposures. The PCR ran on 60 Vbeta and 13 Jbeta primers. Some clones are missing from TCRdb's copy, which holds only in-frame ones; the method was immunoSEQ multiplex PCR. The table has some 130,000 clones, just over 75% seen once. This clonotype was obtained from a woman in her forties or fifties in good health and CMV-seronegative. The source material was PBMCs.

CDR3 region: CAWSGEGQPQHF. As DNA, the CDR3 is TGTGCCTGGAGTGGGGAGGGACAGCCCCAGCATTTT. This sequence joins TRBV30 and TRBJ1-5; no definite D call. This CDR3 has 12 amino acids. The germline V gene encodes CDR1 GTSNPN and CDR2 SVGIG (reference sequence). Trimming pared 1 base from V and 7 bases from J, leaving 8 bases between. Variable domain in full (rest from reference TRBV30 and TRBJ1-5): SQTIHQWPATLVQPVGSPLSLECTVEGTSNPNLYWYRQAAGRGLQLLFYSVGIGQISSEVPQNLSASRPQDRQFILSSKKLLLSDSGFYLCAWSGEGQPQHFGDGTRLSIL.